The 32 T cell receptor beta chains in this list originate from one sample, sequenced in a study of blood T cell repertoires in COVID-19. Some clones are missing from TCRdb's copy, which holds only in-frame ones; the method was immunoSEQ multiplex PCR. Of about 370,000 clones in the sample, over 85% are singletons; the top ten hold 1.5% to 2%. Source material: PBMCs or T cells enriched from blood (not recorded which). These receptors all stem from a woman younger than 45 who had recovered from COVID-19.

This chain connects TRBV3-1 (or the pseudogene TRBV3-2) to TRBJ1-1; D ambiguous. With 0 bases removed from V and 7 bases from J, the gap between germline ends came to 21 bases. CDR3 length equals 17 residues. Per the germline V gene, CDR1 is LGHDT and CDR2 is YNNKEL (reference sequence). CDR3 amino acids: CASSQEAGRTGLGEAFF. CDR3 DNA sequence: TGTGCCAGCAGCCAAGAGGCGGGGAGGACGGGCCTCGGTGAAGCTTTCTTT.

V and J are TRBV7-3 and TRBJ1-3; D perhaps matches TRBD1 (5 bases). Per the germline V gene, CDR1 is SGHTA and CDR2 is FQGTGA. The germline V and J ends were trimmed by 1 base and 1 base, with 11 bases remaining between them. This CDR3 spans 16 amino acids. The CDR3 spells CASSLMGRASGNTIYF. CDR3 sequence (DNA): TGTGCCAGCAGCTTAATGGGCAGGGCGTCTGGAAACACCATATATTTT. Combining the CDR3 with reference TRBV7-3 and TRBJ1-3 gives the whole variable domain GAGVSQTPSNKVTEKGKYVELRCDPISGHTALYWYRQSLGQGPEFLIYFQGTGAADDSGLPNDRFFAVRPEGSVSTLKIQRTERGDSAVYLCASSLMGRASGNTIYFGEGSWLTVV.

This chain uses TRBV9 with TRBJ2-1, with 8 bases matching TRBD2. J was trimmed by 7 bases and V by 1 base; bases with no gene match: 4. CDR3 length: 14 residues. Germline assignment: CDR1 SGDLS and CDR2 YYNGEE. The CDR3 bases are TGTGCCAGCAGCGTACTAGCGGGCCTGAATGAGCAGTTCTTC. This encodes CASSVLAGLNEQFF.

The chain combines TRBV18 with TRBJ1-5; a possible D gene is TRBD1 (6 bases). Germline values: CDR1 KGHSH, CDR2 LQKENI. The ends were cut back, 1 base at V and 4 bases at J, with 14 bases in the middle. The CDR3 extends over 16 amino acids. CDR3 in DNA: TGTGCCAGCTCACCACGGACCAGGGGTGATAATCAGCCCCAGCATTTT. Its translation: CASSPRTRGDNQPQHF.

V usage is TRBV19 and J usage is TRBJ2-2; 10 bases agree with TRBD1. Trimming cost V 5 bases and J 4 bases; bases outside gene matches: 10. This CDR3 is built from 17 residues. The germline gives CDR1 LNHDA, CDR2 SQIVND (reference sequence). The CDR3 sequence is CASSPRRGTGATGELFF. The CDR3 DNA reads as TGTGCCAGTAGTCCTCGTCGTGGGACAGGGGCCACCGGGGAGCTGTTTTTT.

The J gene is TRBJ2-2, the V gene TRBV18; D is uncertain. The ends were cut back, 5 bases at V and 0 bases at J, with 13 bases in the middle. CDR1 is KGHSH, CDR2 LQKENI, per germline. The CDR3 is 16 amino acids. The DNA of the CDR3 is TGTGCCAGCTCAACCACCCCCACTGCGAACACCGGGGAGCTGTTTTTT. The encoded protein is CASSTTPTANTGELFF.

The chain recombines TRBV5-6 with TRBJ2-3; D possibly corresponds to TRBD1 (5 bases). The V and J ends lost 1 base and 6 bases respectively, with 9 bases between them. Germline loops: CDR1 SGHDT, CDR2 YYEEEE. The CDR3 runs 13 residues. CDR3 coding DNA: TGTGCCAGCAGCTTGAACTCAGGGGATACGCAGTATTTT. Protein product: CASSLNSGDTQYF.

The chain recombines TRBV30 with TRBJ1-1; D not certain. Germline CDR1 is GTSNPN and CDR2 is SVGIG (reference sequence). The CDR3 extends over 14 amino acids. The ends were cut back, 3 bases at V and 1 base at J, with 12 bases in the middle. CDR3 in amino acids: CAWSPAYQNTEAFF. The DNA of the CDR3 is TGTGCCTGGAGCCCCGCCTACCAGAACACTGAAGCTTTCTTT.

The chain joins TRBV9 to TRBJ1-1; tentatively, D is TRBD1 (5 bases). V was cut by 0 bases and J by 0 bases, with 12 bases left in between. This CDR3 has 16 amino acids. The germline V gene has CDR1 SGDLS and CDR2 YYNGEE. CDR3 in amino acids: CASSVVGGEVNTEAFF. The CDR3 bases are TGTGCCAGCAGCGTAGTCGGGGGTGAGGTGAACACTGAAGCTTTCTTT.

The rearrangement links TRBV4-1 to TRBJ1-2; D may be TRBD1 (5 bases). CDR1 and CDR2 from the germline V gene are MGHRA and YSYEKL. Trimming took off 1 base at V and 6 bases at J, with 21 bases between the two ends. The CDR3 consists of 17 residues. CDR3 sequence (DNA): TGCGCCAGCAGCCAAGTCGGGAGGGGTCCCCTCGGAGATGGCTACACCTTC. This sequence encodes CASSQVGRGPLGDGYTF.

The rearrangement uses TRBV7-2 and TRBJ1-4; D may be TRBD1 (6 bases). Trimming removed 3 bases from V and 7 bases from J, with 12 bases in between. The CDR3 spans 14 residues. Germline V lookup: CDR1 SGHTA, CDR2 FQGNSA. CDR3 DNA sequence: TGTGCCAGCAGCTTCAGGGGTTCTTCTGAAAAACTGTTTTTT. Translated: CASSFRGSSEKLFF.

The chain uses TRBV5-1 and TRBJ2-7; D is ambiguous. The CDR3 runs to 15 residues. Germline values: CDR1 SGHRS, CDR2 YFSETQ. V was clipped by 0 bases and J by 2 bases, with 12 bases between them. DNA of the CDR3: TGCGCCAGCAGCTTGGCGTCCTCCGGTACCTACGAGCAGTACTTC. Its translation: CASSLASSGTYEQYF.

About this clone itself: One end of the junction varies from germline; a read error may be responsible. For the CDR3, the DNA is TGTGCCAGCAGCGCTGGACAGCAGAACTTC. It codes for CASSAGQQNF. This chain links TRBV9 with TRBJ1-2; weak D call: TRBD1 (6 bases). The CDR3 is made up of 10 amino acids. The germline gives CDR1 SGDLS, CDR2 YYNGEE.

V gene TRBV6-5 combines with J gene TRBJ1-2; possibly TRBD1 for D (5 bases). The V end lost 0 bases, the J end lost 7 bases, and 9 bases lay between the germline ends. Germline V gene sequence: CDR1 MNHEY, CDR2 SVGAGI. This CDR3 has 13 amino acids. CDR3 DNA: TGTGCCAGCAGTTACTCGAGTCAGGGTGGCTACACCTTC. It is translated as CASSYSSQGGYTF.

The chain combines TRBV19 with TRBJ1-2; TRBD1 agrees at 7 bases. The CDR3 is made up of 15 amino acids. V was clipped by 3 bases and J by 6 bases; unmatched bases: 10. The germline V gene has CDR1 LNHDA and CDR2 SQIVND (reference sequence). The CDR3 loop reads CASSIETTGFNGYTF. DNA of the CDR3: TGTGCCAGTAGTATCGAGACGACAGGGTTCAATGGCTACACCTTC.

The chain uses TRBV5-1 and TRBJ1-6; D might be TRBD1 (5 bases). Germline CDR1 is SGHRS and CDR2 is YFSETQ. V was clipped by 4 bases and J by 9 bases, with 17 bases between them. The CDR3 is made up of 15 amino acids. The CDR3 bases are TGCGCCAGCAGCGGCGGGACGGATGGTTTTTCACCCCTCCACTTT. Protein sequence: CASSGGTDGFSPLHF.

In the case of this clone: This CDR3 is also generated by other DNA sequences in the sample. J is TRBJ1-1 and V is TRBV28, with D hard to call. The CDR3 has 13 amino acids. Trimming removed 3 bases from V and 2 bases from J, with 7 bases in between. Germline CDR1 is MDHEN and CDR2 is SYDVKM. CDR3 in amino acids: CASSFRVNTEAFF. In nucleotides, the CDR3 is TGTGCCAGCAGTTTTCGGGTAAACACTGAAGCTTTCTTT.

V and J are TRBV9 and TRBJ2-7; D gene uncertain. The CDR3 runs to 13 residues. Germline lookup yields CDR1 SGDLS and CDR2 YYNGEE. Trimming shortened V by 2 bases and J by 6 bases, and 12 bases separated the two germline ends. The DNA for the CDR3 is TGTGCCAGCAGCGTCTCCCGAGGTGGCGAGCAGTACTTC. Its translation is CASSVSRGGEQYF.

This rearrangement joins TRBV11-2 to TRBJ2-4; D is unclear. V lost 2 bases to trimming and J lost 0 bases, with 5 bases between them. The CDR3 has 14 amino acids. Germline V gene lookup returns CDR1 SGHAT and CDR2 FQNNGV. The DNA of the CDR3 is TGTGCCAGCAGCTTACAGTTAGCCAAAAACATTCAGTACTTC. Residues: CASSLQLAKNIQYF.

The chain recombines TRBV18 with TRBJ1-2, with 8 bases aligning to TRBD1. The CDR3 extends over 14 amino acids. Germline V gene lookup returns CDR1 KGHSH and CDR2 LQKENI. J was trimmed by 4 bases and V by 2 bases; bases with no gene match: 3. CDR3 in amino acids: CASSPTGGSYGYTF. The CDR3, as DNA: TGTGCCAGCTCACCAACAGGGGGGTCCTATGGCTACACCTTC.

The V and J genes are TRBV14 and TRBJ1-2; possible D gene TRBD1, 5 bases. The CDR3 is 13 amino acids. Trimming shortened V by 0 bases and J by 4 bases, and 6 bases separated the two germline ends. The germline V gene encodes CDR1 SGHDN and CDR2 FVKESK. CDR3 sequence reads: CASSQDGAYGYTF. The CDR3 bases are TGTGCCAGCAGCCAAGATGGGGCCTATGGCTACACCTTC.

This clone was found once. This CDR3 is CASSVLPGQGKKLFF. In DNA form, the CDR3 reads TGTGCCAGCAGCGTACTACCGGGACAGGGCAAAAAACTGTTTTTT. This sequence joins TRBV12-1 and TRBJ1-4; the table names TRBD1, a call not compared with the DNA. TRBV12-1 is tagged as a pseudogene. There are 15 residues in the CDR3.

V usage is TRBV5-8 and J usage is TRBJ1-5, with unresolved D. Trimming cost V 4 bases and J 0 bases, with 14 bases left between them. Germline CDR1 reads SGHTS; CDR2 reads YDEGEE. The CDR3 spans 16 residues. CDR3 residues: CASSLDGSYSNQPQHF. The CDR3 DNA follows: TGTGCCAGCAGCCTGGACGGGTCTTATAGCAATCAGCCCCAGCATTTT.

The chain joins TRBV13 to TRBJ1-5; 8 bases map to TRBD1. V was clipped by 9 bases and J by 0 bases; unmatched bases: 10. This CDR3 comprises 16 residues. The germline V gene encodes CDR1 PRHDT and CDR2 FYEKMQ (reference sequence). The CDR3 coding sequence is TGTGCCAGTGGACAGGGAGGCCCCGCTAGCAATCAGCCCCAGCATTTT. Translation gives CASGQGGPASNQPQHF.

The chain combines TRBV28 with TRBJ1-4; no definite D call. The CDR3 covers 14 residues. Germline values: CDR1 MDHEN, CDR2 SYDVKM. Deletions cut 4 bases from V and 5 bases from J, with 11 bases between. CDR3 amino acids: CASSSGVENEKLFF. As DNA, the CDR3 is TGTGCCAGCAGTTCCGGGGTGGAAAATGAAAAACTGTTTTTT.

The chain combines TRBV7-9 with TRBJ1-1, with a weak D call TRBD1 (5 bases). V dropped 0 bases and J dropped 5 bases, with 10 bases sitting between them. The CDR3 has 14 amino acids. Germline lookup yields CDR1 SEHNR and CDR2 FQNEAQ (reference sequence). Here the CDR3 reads CASSLAQGRTEAFF. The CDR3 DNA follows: TGTGCCAGCAGCTTAGCGCAGGGAAGGACTGAAGCTTTCTTT.

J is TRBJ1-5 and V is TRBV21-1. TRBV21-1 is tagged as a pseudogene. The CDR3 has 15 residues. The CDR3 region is CASSKGVRSNQPQHF. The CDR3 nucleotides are TGTGCCAGCAGCAAAGGGGTGAGGAGCAATCAGCCCCAGCATTTT.

In DNA form, the CDR3 reads TGTGCCAGCAGTTTTTCCGCCGGACTAGCGGGAGGGATACTCTCCTACGAGCAGTACTTC. The encoded protein is CASSFSAGLAGGILSYEQYF. The rearrangement joins TRBV27 to TRBJ2-7; TRBD2 aligns across 15 bases. Germline V gene data show CDR1 as MNHEY and CDR2 as SMNVEV (reference sequence). The CDR3 sequence is 20 residues long. V lost 3 bases and J lost 0; bases outside the gene matches: 12.

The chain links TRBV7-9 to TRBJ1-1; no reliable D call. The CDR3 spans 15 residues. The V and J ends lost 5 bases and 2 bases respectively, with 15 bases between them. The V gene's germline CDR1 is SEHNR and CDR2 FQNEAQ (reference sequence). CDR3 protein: CASSGGTRKNTEAFF. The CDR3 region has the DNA TGTGCCAGCAGCGGAGGAACAAGGAAAAACACTGAAGCTTTCTTT.

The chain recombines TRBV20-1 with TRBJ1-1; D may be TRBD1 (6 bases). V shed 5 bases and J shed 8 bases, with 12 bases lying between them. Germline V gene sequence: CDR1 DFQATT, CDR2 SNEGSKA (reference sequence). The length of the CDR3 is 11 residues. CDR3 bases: TGCAGTGCTGCAACTACAGGGGAAGCTTTCTTT. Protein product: CSAATTGEAFF.

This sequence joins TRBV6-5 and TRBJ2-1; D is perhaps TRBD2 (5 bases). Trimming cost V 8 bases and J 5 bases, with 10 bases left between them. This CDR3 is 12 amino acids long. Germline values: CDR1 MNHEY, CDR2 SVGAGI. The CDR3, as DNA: TGTGCCAGCGGACGAGGGAACAATGAGCAGTTCTTC. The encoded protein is CASGRGNNEQFF.

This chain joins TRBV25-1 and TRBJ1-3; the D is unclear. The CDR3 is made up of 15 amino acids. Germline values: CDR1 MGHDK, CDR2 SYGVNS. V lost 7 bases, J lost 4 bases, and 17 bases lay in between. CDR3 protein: CASTPGPPGGNTIYF. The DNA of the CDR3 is TGTGCCAGCACCCCCGGCCCGCCGGGAGGAAACACCATATATTTT.